A selection of T cell receptor beta chains follows, all from one sample in a study of shared clonotypes between healthy human individuals. Clones were read by immunoSEQ multiplex PCR, and TCRdb kept only the in-frame ones, dropping some. The sample carries over 2,000,000 clones, roughly 95% recorded once. Sequencing input: naive CD8+ T cells from PBMCs. These receptors were taken from a man aged 18 to 35 in good health. Some clones in this sample may be carry-over from other donors' samples. The CDR3 runs from the conserved cysteine through the conserved F or W. The D gene is left open where the match is weak. The size field is filled for only some rows; it gives once, few, many or a size class.

clone_size d_call j_call v_call cdr3_aa cdr3_nt
NA NA TRBJ2-1 TRBV9 CASSVFGNSYNEQFF TGTGCCAGCAGCGTCTTCGGGAACTCCTACAATGAGCAGTTCTTC
NA TRBD2 TRBJ2-1 TRBV11-3 CASSLTSSLAGGYNEQFF TGTGCCAGCAGCCTCACCAGCTCACTAGCGGGAGGCTACAATGAGCAGTTCTTC
once NA TRBJ2-1 TRBV28 CASLRDYNEQFF TGTGCCAGCCTCAGGGACTACAATGAGCAGTTCTTC
once NA TRBJ2-7 TRBV28 CASSLQGYSYEQYF TGTGCCAGCAGTTTACAGGGATACTCCTACGAGCAGTACTTC
NA NA TRBJ2-7 TRBV5-8 CASSPSPGRPPYEQYF TGTGCCAGCAGCCCTTCTCCGGGACGGCCTCCCTACGAGCAGTACTTC
NA NA TRBJ1-5 TRBV6-5 CASSLSRYQPQHF TGTGCCAGCAGCTTGAGTCGCTATCAGCCCCAGCATTTT
NA TRBD1 TRBJ1-1 TRBV10-1 CASGDRAENTEAFF TGCGCCAGCGGAGACAGGGCGGAGAACACTGAAGCTTTCTTT
NA TRBD2 TRBJ2-7 TRBV7-9 CASSPTEGREIYEQYF TGTGCCAGCAGCCCCACCGAGGGGAGGGAGATCTACGAGCAGTACTTC
NA NA TRBJ1-2 TRBV25-1 CASSEQSTAPRGYTF TGTGCCAGCAGTGAACAGTCTACAGCCCCCAGGGGCTACACCTTC
NA NA TRBJ2-7 TRBV28 CASSPLDGSYEQYF TGTGCCAGCAGTCCTCTGGACGGCTCCTACGAGCAGTACTTC
NA NA TRBJ1-1 TRBV28 CASRWGNTEAFF TGTGCCAGCCGCTGGGGGAACACTGAAGCTTTCTTT
NA NA TRBJ2-2 TRBV7-8 CASSLYSGAGENTGELFF TGTGCCAGCAGCTTATACTCAGGGGCGGGGGAGAACACCGGGGAGCTGTTTTTT
NA NA TRBJ2-1 TRBV11-2 CASSRTIEGPYNEQFF TGTGCCAGCAGCCGAACAATCGAGGGCCCCTACAATGAGCAGTTCTTC
NA NA TRBJ2-2 TRBV6-1 CASSEALLASGELFF TGTGCCAGCAGTGAAGCGCTTTTAGCGAGCGGGGAGCTGTTTTTT
NA TRBD2 TRBJ2-7 TRBV19 CASSLTSGSYEQYF TGTGCCAGTAGTCTCACTAGCGGGAGCTACGAGCAGTACTTC
NA NA TRBJ1-5 TRBV28 CASTQDGGNQPQHF TGTGCCAGCACCCAGGACGGTGGCAATCAGCCCCAGCATTTT
NA TRBD1 TRBJ2-7 TRBV4-1 CASSQSGTGVTEQYF TGCGCCAGCAGCCAGAGCGGGACAGGGGTGACTGAGCAGTACTTC
NA NA TRBJ1-1 TRBV30 CAWSSGQLNTEAFF TGTGCCTGGAGTTCAGGACAGTTGAACACTGAAGCTTTCTTT
NA NA TRBJ1-1 TRBV19 CASSIGRNTEAFF TGTGCCAGTAGTATAGGCCGGAACACTGAAGCTTTCTTT
NA NA TRBJ1-2 TRBV9 CASSAGDGDYGYTF TGTGCCAGCAGCGCTGGGGACGGAGATTATGGCTACACCTTC
NA NA TRBJ2-1 TRBV2 CASSSTSLSSYNEQFF TGTGCCAGCAGTTCCACTAGCCTTAGCTCCTACAATGAGCAGTTCTTC
NA TRBD2 TRBJ2-7 TRBV28 CASSTTPGTVTSGLTYEQYF TGTGCCAGCAGTACGACCCCCGGGACAGTGACTAGCGGTCTAACCTACGAGCAGTACTTC
NA TRBD1 TRBJ2-4 TRBV6-1 CASSDPRGGTGVGNIQYF TGTGCCAGCAGTGACCCCAGGGGGGGGACAGGGGTGGGAAACATTCAGTACTTC
NA NA TRBJ1-5 TRBV19 CASSSYPGATQPQHF TGTGCCAGTAGTTCCTATCCGGGAGCGACCCAGCCCCAGCATTTT
NA NA TRBJ1-5 TRBV5-5 CASSTNGYNQPQHF TGTGCCAGCAGCACCAACGGGTACAATCAGCCCCAGCATTTT
NA TRBD2 TRBJ2-7 TRBV6-6 CASRPTSGITYEQYF TGTGCCAGCAGACCGACTAGCGGGATTACCTACGAGCAGTACTTC
NA TRBD2 TRBJ2-3 TRBV7-3 CASSLVAGGPDTQYF TGTGCCAGCAGCTTAGTGGCGGGAGGGCCGGATACGCAGTATTTT
NA NA TRBJ1-2 TRBV27 CASSPNEGQRGGYGYTF TGTGCCAGCAGTCCCAATGAGGGTCAGAGGGGTGGCTATGGCTACACCTTC
NA NA TRBJ1-1 TRBV28 CASSLFPGEDTEAFF TGTGCCAGCAGTTTATTCCCGGGGGAGGACACTGAAGCTTTCTTT
once NA TRBJ1-4 TRBV5-6 CASSLSGRGALREKLFF TGTGCCAGCAGCTTGTCGGGGAGAGGGGCTTTGCGGGAAAAACTGTTTTTT
NA TRBD1 TRBJ1-4 TRBV6-5 CASSYHTGGANEKLFF TGTGCCAGCAGTTACCACACAGGGGGCGCTAATGAAAAACTGTTTTTT
NA TRBD2 TRBJ2-1 TRBV11-3 CASSLDGGGLYNEQFF TGTGCCAGCAGCTTAGATGGCGGGGGTTTGTACAATGAGCAGTTCTTC
NA NA TRBJ2-1 TRBV2 CASSEGLQTNEQFF TGTGCCAGCAGTGAAGGGTTACAGACTAATGAGCAGTTCTTC
NA NA TRBJ2-7 TRBV9 CASIQRALGGPFLYEQYF TGTGCCAGCATCCAGAGGGCCTTGGGGGGACCCTTTCTCTACGAGCAGTACTTC
NA NA TRBJ2-7 TRBV6-1 CASSESSGRGDEQYF TGTGCCAGCAGTGAATCGTCGGGCAGGGGGGACGAGCAGTACTTC
NA TRBD1 TRBJ1-4 TRBV11-2 CASSIRTGTEKLFF TGTGCCAGCAGCATCCGGACAGGGACGGAAAAACTGTTTTTT
NA NA TRBJ1-5 TRBV9 CASSVGNSQPQHF TGTGCCAGCAGCGTAGGTAACTCTCAGCCCCAGCATTTT
NA NA TRBJ2-3 TRBV28 CASSFRLASTDTQYF TGTGCCAGCAGTTTTAGGCTAGCGAGCACAGATACGCAGTATTTT
NA NA TRBJ2-7 TRBV4-3 CASSQDWKTEAPYEQYF TGCGCCAGCAGCCAAGATTGGAAGACAGAGGCTCCCTACGAGCAGTACTTC
once NA TRBJ1-2 TRBV28 CASSLGGWTPYGYTF TGTGCCAGCAGTTTGGGGGGGTGGACACCGTATGGCTACACCTTC
once NA TRBJ2-1 TRBV28 CASSLVSGYNEQFF TGTGCCAGCAGTTTAGTGAGTGGGTACAATGAGCAGTTCTTC
NA NA TRBJ2-7 TRBV7-9 CASTPFAPGYEQYF TGTGCCAGCACCCCGTTCGCCCCCGGCTACGAGCAGTACTTC